The rows below give T cell receptor beta chains drawn from one sample of a study of blood T cell repertoires in COVID-19. The protocol was immunoSEQ multiplex PCR, while the TCRdb copy is restricted to in-frame clones and leaves out a portion. This table holds roughly 290,000 clones, 70% to 90% found once. Sequenced material: peripheral blood. The receptors originated from a woman aged 25 to 39 who had recovered from COVID-19. Each CDR3 is given without its conserved first and last residue.

V: TRBV15; J: TRBJ2-7; CDR3: ATSRGVTSGVEQY
V: TRBV20-1; J: TRBJ1-6; CDR3: SASDGQGEWSPLH
V: TRBV6-5; J: TRBJ2-3; CDR3: ASSYSGLVGPDTQY
V: TRBV13; J: TRBJ2-3; CDR3: ASSHPQGTQY
V: TRBV2; J: TRBJ2-7; CDR3: ASSAFGGRLNEQY
V: TRBV3-1/TRBV3-2; J: TRBJ2-3; CDR3: ASSQRRDGTDTQY
V: TRBV7-9; J: TRBJ1-2; CDR3: ASSLVGGNGNYGYT
V: TRBV4-1; J: TRBJ1-5; CDR3: ASSQEGRGSNQPQH
V: TRBV2; J: TRBJ2-5; CDR3: ASSGQEGETQY
V: TRBV2; J: TRBJ2-5; CDR3: ASSDGGRGQETQY
V: TRBV7-8; J: TRBJ2-3; CDR3: ASSLSGGRSTDTQY
V: TRBV7-2; J: TRBJ1-3; CDR3: ASSWLGGGQAGNTIY
V: TRBV9; J: TRBJ1-1; CDR3: ASSVAGTGLTEAF
V: TRBV19; J: TRBJ1-2; CDR3: ASSPDGDRVYGYT
V: TRBV4-1; J: TRBJ1-3; CDR3: ASSQGLRTGNTIY
V: TRBV4-3; J: TRBJ2-7; CDR3: ASSLSPSGPSYEQY
V: TRBV6-5; J: TRBJ1-4; CDR3: ASSTRTGSDEKLF
V: TRBV5-1; J: TRBJ2-7; CDR3: ASSLGTGGYEQY
V: TRBV30; J: TRBJ2-1; CDR3: AWSVTSGGAGEQF
V: TRBV7-9; J: TRBJ2-7; CDR3: ASSLVGVFEQY
V: TRBV3-1/TRBV3-2; J: TRBJ2-1; CDR3: ASSQGSNEQF
V: TRBV7-9; J: TRBJ2-7; CDR3: ASSSASPSGQY
V: TRBV12-3/TRBV12-4; J: TRBJ1-1; CDR3: ASSLETGAEAF